The 11 T cell receptor beta chains listed next were all sequenced from one sample in a study of blood T cell repertoires in COVID-19 (TCRdb year 2020). Libraries came from the immunoSEQ multiplex PCR assay. TCRdb stores this immuneACCESS table with in-frame sequences only. Part of the clones is absent; in the studies checked, under half of the shortfall reflects unresolved V genes, and no reason is known for the rest. For this sample the table gives some 130,000 clones, of which around 83% were detected only once. The ten largest clones add up to about 20% of the sample. Sequencing was performed on PBMCs or T cells enriched from blood (not recorded which). The origin of the receptors is a man under 40 who had recovered from COVID-19.

This clone showed up just once. V is TRBV5-1 and J is TRBJ2-1, with TRBD1 as a possible D gene (5 bases). Between the trimmed V and J ends, which lost 0 bases and 9 bases, there was a span of 13 bases. There are 14 residues in the CDR3. Per germline, CDR1 SGHRS and CDR2 YFSETQ. The CDR3 protein is CASSLDGQGSEQFF. CDR3 bases: TGCGCCAGCAGCTTGGATGGTCAGGGCAGTGAGCAGTTCTTC. The full variable domain, with the rest looked up from reference TRBV5-1 and TRBJ2-1, is KAGVTQTPRYLIKTRGQQVTLSCSPISGHRSVSWYQQTPGQGLQFLFEYFSETQRNKGNFPGRFSGRQFSNSRSEMNVSTLELGDSALYLCASSLDGQGSEQFFGPGTRLTVL.

The J gene is TRBJ1-1, the V gene TRBV5-1; D is ambiguous. The CDR3 consists of 15 residues. The germline CDR1 and CDR2 sequences are SGHRS and YFSETQ. V lost 0 bases to trimming and J lost 1 base, with 10 bases between them. The DNA of the CDR3 is TGCGCCAGCAGCTTGGCCCCACAGCCGAACACTGAAGCTTTCTTT. It translates to CASSLAPQPNTEAFF.

This clone was detected only a few times. For the CDR3, the DNA is TGTGCCACCAGAAGCGGGAGCGTCAGGGAGCAGTTCTTC. Protein: CATRSGSVREQFF. This rearrangement joins TRBV15 to TRBJ2-1; 8 bases match TRBD2. After removal of 6 bases from V and 10 bases from J, the junction contained 8 bases not matched to a gene. Germline V gene data show CDR1 as LNHNV and CDR2 as YYDKDF (reference sequence). The CDR3 is 13 residues long.

The genes are TRBV10-3 and TRBJ1-6; D ambiguous. The V gene lost 6 bases and the J gene lost 6 bases, with 6 bases spanning the gap. This CDR3 is 12 amino acids long. Germline V gives CDR1 ENHRY, CDR2 SYGVKD. The CDR3 spells CAISPVNSPLHF. The CDR3, as DNA: TGTGCCATCAGCCCTGTTAATTCACCCCTCCACTTT.

The V and J genes are TRBV4-2 and TRBJ2-3; 11 bases line up with TRBD2. The ends lost 4 bases at V and 2 bases at J; junction bases unmatched: 8. Per germline, CDR1 LGHNA and CDR2 YNFKEQ. The CDR3 runs to 17 residues. The CDR3 sequence is CASSPRVAGGNTDTQYF. CDR3 in DNA: TGTGCCAGCAGCCCCCGGGTAGCGGGAGGGAACACAGATACGCAGTATTTT.

The rearrangement uses TRBV5-4 and TRBJ1-1, with D perhaps TRBD1 (5 bases). V lost 3 bases and J lost 2, with 11 bases in between. Germline values: CDR1 SGHNT, CDR2 YYREEE (reference sequence). This CDR3 is built from 14 residues. CDR3 amino acids: CASSSMQGNTEAFF. The CDR3 coding sequence is TGTGCCAGCAGCTCTATGCAGGGTAACACTGAAGCTTTCTTT.

This chain links TRBV5-1 with TRBJ2-2, with D possibly being TRBD2 (5 bases). The germline V gene encodes CDR1 SGHRS and CDR2 YFSETQ. V was pared by 2 bases and J by 5 bases, with 19 bases between. The CDR3 runs to 17 residues. CDR3 nucleotides: TGCGCCAGCAGCTTCAAAGGACCGGGATCTGGGACCGGGGAGCTGTTTTTT. Translation: CASSFKGPGSGTGELFF.

V usage is TRBV6-5 and J usage is TRBJ1-3; TRBD1 might be the D (5 bases). CDR1 MNHEY and CDR2 SVGAGI come from the germline V gene. V lost 10 bases, J lost 0 bases, and 13 bases lay in between. This CDR3 is 14 amino acids long. The CDR3 DNA reads TGTGCCATTTTACAGGACCTCTCTGGAAACACCATATATTTT. As protein: CAILQDLSGNTIYF.

The chain couples TRBV4-1 to TRBJ2-7; no reliable D call. The germline V and J ends were trimmed by 5 bases and 7 bases, with 21 bases remaining between them. Germline V gene sequence: CDR1 MGHRA, CDR2 YSYEKL. There are 15 residues in the CDR3. CDR3 bases: TGCGCCAGCAGCTACAAAGGTTCAGCGCTGCGAGAGCAGTACGTC. Protein: CASSYKGSALREQYV.

This clone occurred a few times. This chain's CDR3 is CASTETGGTGEKLFF. Written as DNA, the CDR3 is TGTGCCAGCACCGAGACAGGGGGGACGGGTGAAAAACTGTTTTTT. The J gene is TRBJ1-4, the V gene TRBV7-8; TRBD1 matches at 9 bases. The J segment lost 7 bases and the V segment lost 7 bases, leaving 10 bases of the junction unmatched. The CDR3 totals 15 residues. Germline values: CDR1 SGHVS, CDR2 FQNEAQ.

This clone showed up just a few times. This sequence joins TRBV11-2 and TRBJ1-2, with TRBD1 matching over 7 bases. Germline V gene data show CDR1 as SGHAT and CDR2 as FQNNGV. J gave up 4 bases and V 5 bases, and 10 bases lay outside the gene matches. There are 15 residues in the CDR3. DNA for the CDR3: TGTGCCAGCAGCCCGCGACAGGGAAAGGGCTATGGCTACACCTTC. Translation gives CASSPRQGKGYGYTF.